Following are 7 T cell receptor beta chains from one sample sequenced in a study of blood T cell repertoires in COVID-19. Using immunoSEQ multiplex PCR, the repertoire was profiled, and TCRdb retains in-frame clones only, with some absent. The sample includes roughly 80,000 clones, around 80% of them seen just once. Input material: peripheral blood. All receptors derive from a human donor in a cohort sampled during active COVID-19.

The chain has TRBV28 and TRBJ2-3; tentative D call: TRBD2 (6 bases). Germline CDR1 is MDHEN and CDR2 is SYDVKM. The CDR3 is made up of 16 amino acids. With 1 base removed from V and 0 bases from J, the gap between germline ends came to 11 bases. CDR3 nucleotides: TGTGCCAGCAGTTTATTTGGGGGGTCTAGCACAGATACGCAGTATTTT. Translated, it gives CASSLFGGSSTDTQYF.

This sequence joins TRBV5-6 and TRBJ2-2; 9 bases are shared with TRBD1. V shed 2 bases, J shed 4 bases, and the junction held 3 bases outside the gene matches. This CDR3 region has 15 residues. The V gene's germline CDR1 is SGHDT and CDR2 YYEEEE. CDR3 amino acids: CASSFGTGITGELFF. The CDR3, as DNA: TGTGCCAGCAGCTTTGGGACAGGGATCACCGGGGAGCTGTTTTTT.

V gene TRBV18 combines with J gene TRBJ2-3; tentative D call: TRBD2 (5 bases). This CDR3 is 17 amino acids long. Trimming took 0 bases from V and 3 from J, leaving 16 bases between them. Per germline, CDR1 KGHSH and CDR2 LQKENI. This CDR3 is CASSPPSGAIITDTQYF. The CDR3 nucleotides read TGTGCCAGCTCACCACCGAGCGGAGCCATTATTACAGATACGCAGTATTTT.

This chain joins TRBV6-5 and TRBJ1-3; D uncertain. The CDR3 spans 14 residues. Germline lookup yields CDR1 MNHEY and CDR2 SVGAGI. Trimming cost V 6 bases and J 1 base, with 10 bases left between them. The CDR3 sequence is CASRKGGSGNTIYF. Written as DNA, the CDR3 is TGTGCCAGCAGGAAGGGAGGGTCTGGAAACACCATATATTTT.

The CDR3 protein is CSVELRDEQYF. The CDR3 DNA reads TGCAGCGTGGAACTTCGGGACGAGCAGTACTTC. J is TRBJ2-7 and V is TRBV29-1; no clear D gene. Germline V lookup: CDR1 SQVTM, CDR2 ANQGSEA. V lost 6 bases to trimming and J lost 5 bases, with 11 bases between them. This CDR3 has 11 amino acids.

This rearrangement joins TRBV28 to TRBJ2-3; 9 bases are shared with TRBD2. The V gene end was trimmed by 5 bases and the J gene end by 11 bases; junction bases not matched to a gene: 17. Germline values: CDR1 MDHEN, CDR2 SYDVKM. The CDR3 contains 16 residues. In nucleotides, the CDR3 is TGTGCCAGCAGTCTTCGACTAGCGGTCATAGAGGGGGGGCAGTATTTT. Amino acids: CASSLRLAVIEGGQYF.

The chain recombines TRBV19 with TRBJ2-5; 9 bases match TRBD1. Germline-derived CDR1 and CDR2 are LNHDA and SQIVND (reference sequence). The CDR3 length is 16 residues. V was pared by 8 bases and J by 7 bases, with 17 bases of the junction left unmatched. The CDR3 spells CASSGQGFGQGGTQYF. Here the CDR3 DNA reads TGTGCCAGTTCGGGACAGGGTTTCGGACAAGGTGGGACCCAGTACTTC. The variable domain in full, with the rest retrieved from reference TRBV19 and TRBJ2-5, is DGGITQSPKYLFRKEGQNVTLSCEQNLNHDAMYWYRQDPGQGLRLIYYSQIVNDFQKGDIAEGYSVSREKKESFPLTVTSAQKNPTAFYLCASSGQGFGQGGTQYFGPGTRLLVL.